The TCR beta chain under discussion was sequenced for a study of T cells in Graves' hyperthyroidism and ophthalmopathy (dated by TCRdb to the late 2010s). Background on the whole study: Peripheral blood was sampled at the time of initial diagnosis, prior to any treatment. A discovery cohort of about a hundred patients, roughly 40 with Graves' ophthalmopathy and approximately 60 with stable Graves' hyperthyroidism, was used to find distinguishing TCR V-J signatures. Prospective prediction of ophthalmopathy was tested in an independent validation cohort consisting of about 19 hyperthyroidism patients and around 16 patients who later progressed to ophthalmopathy. For training and testing, the approximately 97 patients in the discovery cohort were randomly divided in a 7:3 ratio. In more than 5 Graves' hyperthyroidism patients, the study also compared T-cell repertoires from thyroid tissue with T-cell repertoires from blood. Following sampling, methimazole starting at 30 mg daily was given to hyperthyroidism patients, and high-dose intravenous methylprednisolone was given to ophthalmopathy patients. TCR Vbeta CDR3 sequencing of 135 peripheral blood samples (43 ophthalmopathy, 75 or so hyperthyroidism and 17 progressor patients) is reported in the paper. Broad study findings and their caveats: Ophthalmopathy was separated from stable hyperthyroidism by a 13 V-J signature model, with just over 85% sensitivity and about 81% specificity obtained in cross-validation and 80%/75% obtained in testing. No statistical method was used to fix the sample size in advance, and group allocation was not hidden from the investigators. Most expanded thyroid clonotypes (frequency above 0.001) were also found in blood, which suggests that blood repertoires may mirror thyroid immune responses. In validation, progression to ophthalmopathy was predicted by the model with roughly 71% sensitivity and about 72% specificity, a median of approximately 6.5 months before onset.

In this sample, this clonotype turned up a few times. Its antigen is not yet known. There are no base qualities to consult, and no much larger clone falls within one base. Reading from cysteine to phenylalanine, the CDR3 counts 13 amino acids. Only the CDR3 portion is preserved as DNA: 39 bases, with reading frame beginning at the first base. Trimming removed 10 bases from V and 4 bases from J; the gene matches leave 9 bases unexplained. The TCR beta CDR3 regions were amplified from the RNA transcripts. The TCR CDR3 was subjected to a first round of RT-PCR using the HTBI primer set and the Qiagen OneStep RT-PCR kit. The libraries were constructed in a second round of multiplex PCR and then size-selected and purified. Libraries were sequenced paired-end with 100 bp reads on an Illumina HiSeq2000. In the source study's methods: SOAPnuke was used to process the raw data, with reads discarded if the reads contained adapters or uncalled bases, had a mean Phred below 15, or lacked an exact constant-primer or identifier match. COPE v1.2.5 was used to merge the high-quality paired reads, and each unique nucleotide sequence was defined as a clonotype. Clonotypes were aligned to IMGT TRBV, TRBD and TRBJ reference segments using MiTCR v1.1. The analysis was restricted to V-J combinations with a frequency above 0.0001, which together covered roughly 99% of the repertoires. A TCS score was defined as the ratio of F50 (clonal expansion) to E x V (chaos), with BLOSUM62-based TCRdist applied between CDR3 peptides within each V-J. Welch's t-statistics and random forest reduced some 510 V-J features to roughly 13, which were used in a naive Bayes classifier (R e1071). TCRdb reprocessed the public reads (quality trimming at Q25 with fastp, clone calling with MiXCR) and kept in-frame beta chains. Merged by CDR3 protein, the rows form single entries marked with the most common genes and DNA. None of the V and J calls come from the authors' own analysis; TCRdb made them. This sample has 730,000 or so distinct CDR3 sequences in its table, and around 20% of those were observed once. Together, the top ten hold over 15% of the sample.

The hyperthyroidism patients were between 18 and 65 years old and newly diagnosed, with a disease duration of less than 2 months. Exclusion was applied to patients with uncontrolled infections, other autoimmune diseases, pregnancy or lactation. Diagnoses were based on clinical symptoms, serum thyroxine and TRAb, thyroid ultrasound and orbital computed tomography. Blood from progressor patients was drawn when they were first diagnosed with hyperthyroidism, before any ophthalmopathy symptoms appeared. PBMCs were isolated from 10 ml of fresh peripheral blood by Ficoll-Paque density gradient centrifugation. Progressor patients were initially diagnosed with Graves' hyperthyroidism and developed ophthalmopathy during follow-up. Trizol reagent was used to extract total RNA, and RNA quality was then checked on an Agilent 2100 Bioanalyzer.

The chain is encoded by TRBV12-3 or TRBV12-4 joined to TRBJ2-7, and TRBD2 aligns with 8 junction nucleotides. Material for sequencing was blood. This sequence originates from a woman aged 50 to 60 with Graves' hyperthyroidism that later progressed to Graves' ophthalmopathy. The nucleotide sequence reads TGTGCCAATCCCCAACGGGGGGGATACGAGCAGTACTTC. Its amino acids are CANPQRGGYEQYF.